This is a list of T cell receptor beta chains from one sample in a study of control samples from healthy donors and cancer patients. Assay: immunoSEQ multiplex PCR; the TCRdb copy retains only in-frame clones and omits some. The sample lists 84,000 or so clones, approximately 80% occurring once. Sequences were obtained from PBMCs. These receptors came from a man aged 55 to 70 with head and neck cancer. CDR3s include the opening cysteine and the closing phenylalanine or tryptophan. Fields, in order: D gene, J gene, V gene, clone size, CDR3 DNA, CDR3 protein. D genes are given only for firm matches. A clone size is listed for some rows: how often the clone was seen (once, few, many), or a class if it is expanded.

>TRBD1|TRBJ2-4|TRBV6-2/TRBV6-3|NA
TGTGCCAGCAGTTACCACATGGACAGGAGCGGCATTCAGTACTTC
CASSYHMDRSGIQYF
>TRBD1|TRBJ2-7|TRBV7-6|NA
TGTGCCAGCAGCCCTTTGACAGGGGAATCCATCTACGAGCAGTACTTC
CASSPLTGESIYEQYF
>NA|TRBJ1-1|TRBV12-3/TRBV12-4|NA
TGTGCCAGCCTGTCGTATACTGAAGCTTTCTTT
CASLSYTEAFF
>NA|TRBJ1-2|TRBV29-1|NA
TGCAGCGTTGATCAAGGGGTCGGCTATGGCTACACCTTC
CSVDQGVGYGYTF
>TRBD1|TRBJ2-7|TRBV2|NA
TGTGCCAGGGAACGGGACAGGGGAGCCTACGAGCAGTACTTC
CARERDRGAYEQYF
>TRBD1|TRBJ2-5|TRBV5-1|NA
TGCGCCAGCAGCTCGGGACAGGGGGCCGGGGAGACCCAGTACTTC
CASSSGQGAGETQYF
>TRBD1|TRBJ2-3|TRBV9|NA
TGTGCCAGCAGCGTACCACCACAGGGGGCCGGAGCAGATACGCAGTATTTT
CASSVPPQGAGADTQYF
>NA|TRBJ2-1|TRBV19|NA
TGTGCCAGTAGTCTTTCAGGTCGCGAGCAGTTCTTC
CASSLSGREQFF
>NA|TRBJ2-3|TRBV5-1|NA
TGCGCCAGCAGCCCCGCCGCAGATACGCAGTATTTT
CASSPAADTQYF
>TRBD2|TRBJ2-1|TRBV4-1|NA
TGCGCCAGCAGCCAAGGCCGTTATGTAGCGGGAGGGCCAGCCAATGAGCAGTTCTTC
CASSQGRYVAGGPANEQFF
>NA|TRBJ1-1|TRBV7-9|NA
TGTGCCAGCAGATCAAGCAGATCGGAGGGGACTGAAGCTTTCTTT
CASRSSRSEGTEAFF
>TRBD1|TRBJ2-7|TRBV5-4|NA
TGTGCCAGCAGCACGGGACAGGGCGAGCAGTACTTC
CASSTGQGEQYF
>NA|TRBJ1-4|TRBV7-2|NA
TGTGCCAGCAGCTTAGGGGCTTTAGAAAAACTGTTTTTT
CASSLGALEKLFF
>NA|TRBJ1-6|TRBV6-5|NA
TGTGCCAGCAGGGTCACCAATTCACCCCTCCACTTT
CASRVTNSPLHF
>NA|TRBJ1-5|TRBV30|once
TGTGCCTGGAGTGTACGGGGGCTCAGGGGACATCAGCCCCAGCATTTT
CAWSVRGLRGHQPQHF
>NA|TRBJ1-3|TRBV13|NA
TGTGCCAGCAGCTTATTTGCAGGGTCAGGAAACACCATATATTTT
CASSLFAGSGNTIYF
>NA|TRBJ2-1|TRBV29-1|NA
TGCAGCGTAGGAGGACAGCCCTACAATGAGCAGTTCTTC
CSVGGQPYNEQFF
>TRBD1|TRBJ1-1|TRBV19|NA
TGTGCCAGTAGTTACAGGGGAGGAAACACTGAAGCTTTCTTT
CASSYRGGNTEAFF
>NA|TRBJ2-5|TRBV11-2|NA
TGTGCCAGCAGCTTAATGCGGAAAGAGACCCAGTACTTC
CASSLMRKETQYF
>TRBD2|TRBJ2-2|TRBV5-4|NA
TGTGCCAGCAGCCCAAGCGGGAGTTGGACCGGGGAGCTGTTTTTT
CASSPSGSWTGELFF
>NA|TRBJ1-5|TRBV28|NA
TGTGCCAGCAGTTACGACAGGCCCCAGCATTTT
CASSYDRPQHF
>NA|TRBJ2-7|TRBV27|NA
TGTGCCAGCAGTTCGGGACTCCTAGGGGGGTACGAGCAGTACTTC
CASSSGLLGGYEQYF
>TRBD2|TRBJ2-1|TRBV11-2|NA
TGTGCCAGCAGCCTTACCACGGGACTATCTCAGTTCTTC
CASSLTTGLSQFF
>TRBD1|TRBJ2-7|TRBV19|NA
TGTGCCAGTAGTAAAAGTTCGGCAGGGGGCAGCTACGAGCAGTACTTC
CASSKSSAGGSYEQYF
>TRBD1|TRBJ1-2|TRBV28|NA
TGTGCCAGCAGTTTACCTCCGGGACAGCAAAGTCTTCGGTATGGCTACACCTTC
CASSLPPGQQSLRYGYTF
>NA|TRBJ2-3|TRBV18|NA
TGTGCCAGCTCACCTGCCGGGGGCCACGCAGATACGCAGTATTTT
CASSPAGGHADTQYF
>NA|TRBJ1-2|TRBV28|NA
TGTGCCAGCAGTTTTAATTTGGGGGCCGATAACTATGGCTACACCTTC
CASSFNLGADNYGYTF
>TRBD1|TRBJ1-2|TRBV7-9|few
TGTGCCAGCACCCCGGACAGGGCAAAGGGCTACACCTTC
CASTPDRAKGYTF
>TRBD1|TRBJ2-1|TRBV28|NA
TGTGCCAGCAGCGAACAGGGGTCGAAGTCCTACAATGAGCAGTTCTTC
CASSEQGSKSYNEQFF
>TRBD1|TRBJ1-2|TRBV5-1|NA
TGCGCCAGCAGCGTGGGACAGGCAAACTATGGCTACACCTTC
CASSVGQANYGYTF
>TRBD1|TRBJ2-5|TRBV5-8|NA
TGTGCCAGCAGCTTGAAGGGGGCAGAGACCCAGTACTTC
CASSLKGAETQYF
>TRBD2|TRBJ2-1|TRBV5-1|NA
TGCGCCAGCAGCCCGACGACTAGCGGTAGCTCCTACAATGAGCAGTTCTTC
CASSPTTSGSSYNEQFF
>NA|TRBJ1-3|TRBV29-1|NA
TGCAGCGTTGAGTTCCAACAGGAGAGAAACACCATATATTTT
CSVEFQQERNTIYF
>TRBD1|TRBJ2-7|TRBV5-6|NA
TGTGCCAGCAGAGGACAGGACTCCTACGAGCAGTACTTC
CASRGQDSYEQYF